Following are 27 T cell receptor beta chains from one sample sequenced in a study of PD-1 blockade in classical Hodgkin lymphoma. Measured with immunoSEQ multiplex PCR; TCRdb has only the in-frame clones, and not every one. The table lists about 9,900 clones, approximately 74% of them singletons. Time point indicated: cycle 4 day 1 (C4D1), after five to seven weeks of nivolumab. Each patient's relapse followed autologous stem cell transplantation, and brentuximab vedotin exposure varied. PBMCs, once thawed, yielded CD8+ T cells isolated by magnetic negative selection. Here the sequenced sample was CD8+ T cells from blood, taken before the fourth cycle of nivolumab. The receptors stem from a human donor with classical Hodgkin lymphoma.

V is TRBV7-8 and J is TRBJ1-2, with no clear D. This CDR3 comprises 16 residues. Trimming took off 1 base at V and 4 bases at J, with 16 bases between the two ends. The V gene's germline CDR1 is SGHVS and CDR2 FQNEAQ. CDR3 nucleotides: TGTGCCAGCAGCTTAGAACGGTCCGCCTCCCCCTATGGCTACACCTTC. Protein product: CASSLERSASPYGYTF.

This clone appeared a few times. V gene TRBV27 combines with J gene TRBJ1-5; 9 bases map to TRBD1. Germline V gene sequence: CDR1 MNHEY, CDR2 SMNVEV (reference sequence). The CDR3 totals 16 residues. The J segment lost 5 bases and the V segment lost 7 bases, leaving 12 bases of the junction unmatched. The CDR3 region has the DNA TGTGCCAGCAAATTAGGACAGGGGCTTTCGGATCAGCCCCAGCATTTT. Its protein product is CASKLGQGLSDQPQHF.

The genes are TRBV30 and TRBJ1-1; no reliable D call. The V end lost 4 bases, the J end lost 1 base, and 16 bases lay between the germline ends. There are 15 residues in the CDR3. Germline V gene lookup returns CDR1 GTSNPN and CDR2 SVGIG (reference sequence). The CDR3 DNA reads TGTGCCTGGAACCTAGCTCGGATACCGAACACTGAAGCTTTCTTT. Translation: CAWNLARIPNTEAFF.

The chain is built from TRBV18 and TRBJ2-2; 7 nucleotides line up with TRBD1. CDR3 length: 16 amino acids. Germline V gene sequence: CDR1 KGHSH, CDR2 LQKENI. Trimming took 3 bases from V and 3 from J; bases not matched to a gene: 7. The CDR3 protein is CASSPRGDSYTGELFF. Here the CDR3 DNA reads TGTGCCAGCTCACCCCGAGGGGACAGTTACACCGGGGAGCTGTTTTTT.

V gene TRBV7-2 combines with J gene TRBJ1-6; TRBD1 might be the D (5 bases). The CDR3 loop spans 14 amino acids. The germline V gene encodes CDR1 SGHTA and CDR2 FQGNSA. V was shortened by 4 bases and J by 7 bases, with 11 bases between the two germline ends. This CDR3 reads CASSSRVLNSPLHF. CDR3 coding DNA: TGTGCCAGCAGCTCCAGGGTATTGAATTCACCCCTCCACTTT.

The chain couples TRBV5-1 to TRBJ2-3; 9 positions agree with TRBD1. The CDR3 spans 23 residues. With 3 bases clipped from V and 5 bases from J, the junction kept 31 bases outside the gene matches. Germline V lookup: CDR1 SGHRS, CDR2 YFSETQ. The CDR3 region is CASSSSTGTGPEGAGAWGDTQYF. The CDR3 region has the DNA TGCGCCAGCAGCTCCAGTACCGGGACAGGGCCGGAAGGGGCAGGGGCCTGGGGAGATACGCAGTATTTT.

This clone is a singleton in its sample. The chain carries TRBV7-8 and TRBJ1-4, with 8 bases identical to TRBD1. The CDR3 is made up of 16 amino acids. Germline loops: CDR1 SGHVS, CDR2 FQNEAQ. V shed 5 bases and J 7 bases; nucleotides not matched to a gene: 12. The CDR3 DNA reads TGTGCCAGCAGCCCCTTCGACAGGGGACGGAGTGAAAAACTGTTTTTT. It specifies CASSPFDRGRSEKLFF.

The chain uses TRBV6-1 and TRBJ2-4; unclear D gene. V lost 2 bases and J 4 bases, leaving 15 bases between the germline ends. Germline CDR1 reads MNHNS; CDR2 reads SASEGT. This CDR3 has 16 residues. This CDR3 is CASSEFVEIPKNIQYF. The CDR3 DNA sequence: TGTGCCAGCAGTGAATTTGTCGAGATACCAAAAAACATTCAGTACTTC.

The genes are TRBV27 and TRBJ2-3; 12 bases match TRBD2. The CDR3 covers 18 residues. Germline V gene lookup returns CDR1 MNHEY and CDR2 SMNVEV (reference sequence). After removal of 7 bases from V and 0 bases from J, the junction contained 11 bases not matched to a gene. The CDR3 loop reads CASNVGLAGGRSTDTQYF. The DNA of the CDR3 is TGTGCCAGCAACGTGGGTCTAGCGGGAGGGCGGAGCACAGATACGCAGTATTTT.

The chain employs TRBV15 and TRBJ2-3; 8 nucleotides line up with TRBD2. V shed 0 bases and J 6 bases; nucleotides not matched to a gene: 5. This CDR3 has 15 residues. Germline V lookup: CDR1 LNHNV, CDR2 YYDKDF (reference sequence). The CDR3 here is CATSRDSGGVDTQYF. The CDR3, as DNA: TGTGCCACCAGCAGAGATTCCGGGGGGGTTGATACGCAGTATTTT.

The CDR3, as DNA: TGTGCCTGGAGCTCACGGAATGAGCAGTTCTTC. Its protein is CAWSSRNEQFF. V gene TRBV30 combines with J gene TRBJ2-1; D unclear. The CDR3 contains 11 residues. Germline V CDR1 and CDR2: GTSNPN, SVGIG (reference sequence). Trimming pared 3 bases from V and 7 bases from J, leaving 7 bases between.

This chain connects TRBV19 to TRBJ1-4; TRBD1 matches 8 bases. This CDR3 has 14 amino acids. J was trimmed by 6 bases and V by 4 bases; bases with no gene match: 4. Germline lookup yields CDR1 LNHDA and CDR2 SQIVND (reference sequence). The CDR3 bases are TGTGCCAGTAGTACCCTGACAGGGGATGAAAAACTGTTTTTT. Its protein is CASSTLTGDEKLFF.

V gene TRBV30 combines with J gene TRBJ1-1; no definite D call. V gave up 7 bases and J gave up 3 bases, with 9 bases separating them. CDR1 and CDR2 from the germline V gene are GTSNPN and SVGIG (reference sequence). This CDR3 has 11 residues. CDR3: CAFSGYTEAFF. CDR3 bases: TGTGCCTTCTCGGGGTACACTGAAGCTTTCTTT.

This clone was detected a few times. The rearrangement joins TRBV2 to TRBJ1-1, with no clear D. Germline V gene data show CDR1 as SNHLY and CDR2 as FYNNEI. This CDR3 has 8 amino acids. V was trimmed by 0 bases and J by 13 bases, leaving 0 bases between them. This chain's CDR3 is CASSEAFF. The CDR3 bases are TGTGCCAGCAGTGAAGCTTTCTTT.

V usage is TRBV5-6 and J usage is TRBJ1-1; 9 bases map to TRBD1. In germline, CDR1 is SGHDT, CDR2 YYEEEE. The V segment lost 4 bases and the J segment 5 bases; nucleotides outside the gene matches: 6. The CDR3 has 14 amino acids. In DNA form, the CDR3 reads TGTGCCAGCAGCACGGGACAGGGAGGGACTGAAGCTTTCTTT. Protein: CASSTGQGGTEAFF.

The chain combines TRBV7-9 with TRBJ2-1; 9 nucleotides align to TRBD1. The germline V gene has CDR1 SEHNR and CDR2 FQNEAQ (reference sequence). The CDR3 extends over 13 amino acids. Germline trimming cut 5 bases from V and 15 bases from J; bases unmatched to any gene: 11. The CDR3, as DNA: TGTGCCAGCAGCCCGCCCCGGGACAGGGCTCCGTTCTTC. Translating it yields CASSPPRDRAPFF.

J is TRBJ2-7 and V is TRBV30, with 8 bases lining up with TRBD2. The CDR3 runs to 15 residues. CDR1 is GTSNPN, CDR2 SVGIG, per germline (reference sequence). The V segment lost 5 bases and the J segment 4 bases; nucleotides outside the gene matches: 13. The CDR3 region has the DNA TGTGCCTGGTCCAGGGTTAGCGGGATCCGTTACGAGCAGTACTTC. It translates to CAWSRVSGIRYEQYF. The full variable domain, with the rest looked up from reference TRBV30 and TRBJ2-7, is SQTIHQWPATLVQPVGSPLSLECTVEGTSNPNLYWYRQAAGRGLQLLFYSVGIGQISSEVPQNLSASRPQDRQFILSSKKLLLSDSGFYLCAWSRVSGIRYEQYFGPGTRLTVT.

This clone was seen a handful of times. The rearrangement links TRBV28 to TRBJ2-7, with D perhaps TRBD1 (6 bases). The germline CDR1 and CDR2 sequences are MDHEN and SYDVKM. This CDR3 contains 15 residues. Trimming removed 4 bases from V and 5 bases from J, with 18 bases in between. The CDR3 DNA is TGTGCCAGCAGTTCTGGACTCAACGCAGGGGACGAGCAGTACTTC. Residues: CASSSGLNAGDEQYF.

V gene TRBV4-3 combines with J gene TRBJ2-2; D unclear. Germline V CDR1 and CDR2: LGHNA, YSLEER. This CDR3 comprises 14 residues. Trimming shortened V by 3 bases and J by 1 base, and 6 bases separated the two germline ends. Written as DNA, the CDR3 is TGCGCCAGCAGCCATGCTATGAACACCGGGGAGCTGTTTTTT. This gives the protein CASSHAMNTGELFF.

The chain joins TRBV5-1 to TRBJ2-7; 10 bases are a match to TRBD2. V shed 1 base and J 3 bases; nucleotides not matched to a gene: 4. This CDR3 is 15 amino acids long. Germline assignment: CDR1 SGHRS and CDR2 YFSETQ. CDR3 DNA sequence: TGCGCCAGCAGCTTGACCAGCGGGAGGGGCTACGAGCAGTACTTC. Its protein is CASSLTSGRGYEQYF.

This clone was seen only once. This chain's CDR3 is CASSLGTTGELFF. CDR3 bases: TGTGCCAGCAGCTTGGGGACCACCGGGGAGCTGTTTTTT. This rearrangement joins TRBV6-5 to TRBJ2-2; the D call may be TRBD1 or TRBD2 (5 bases each). The CDR3 loop spans 13 amino acids. V gave up 6 bases and J gave up 4 bases, with 9 bases separating them. CDR1 is MNHEY, CDR2 SVGAGI, per germline.

V is TRBV7-9 and J is TRBJ1-1; D is unresolved. V lost 7 bases and J 6 bases, leaving 9 bases between the germline ends. CDR3 length: 11 residues. Germline V gene data show CDR1 as SEHNR and CDR2 as FQNEAQ (reference sequence). The CDR3 nucleotides read TGTGCCAGCACCGAGGGAGCTGAAGCTTTCTTT. The encoded protein is CASTEGAEAFF.

This clone was seen only once. CDR3 in amino acids: CASSPVGQALSPNYGYTF. CDR3 DNA: TGTGCCAGCAGCCCCGTCGGACAGGCCCTTTCTCCCAACTATGGCTACACCTTC. J is TRBJ1-2 and V is TRBV9, with TRBD1 matching 7 bases. J was trimmed by 2 bases and V by 4 bases; bases with no gene match: 17. The germline CDR1 and CDR2 sequences are SGDLS and YYNGEE. The CDR3 is made up of 18 amino acids.

V is TRBV7-6 and J is TRBJ2-7; no firm D call. CDR3 length equals 14 residues. Germline CDR1 is SGHVS and CDR2 is FNYEAQ. V lost 0 bases and J lost 3, with 9 bases in between. The CDR3 loop is CASSLAKGYYEQYF. The CDR3 bases are TGTGCCAGCAGCTTAGCTAAGGGTTACTACGAGCAGTACTTC.

The chain uses TRBV13 and TRBJ2-7; D is perhaps TRBD1 or TRBD2 (6 bases each). Germline assignment: CDR1 PRHDT and CDR2 FYEKMQ (reference sequence). The V end was cut by 2 bases, the J end by 3 bases, with 20 bases between. This CDR3 comprises 17 residues. CDR3 sequence reads: CASSLRGVSGFGYEQYF. The CDR3 region has the DNA TGTGCCAGCAGCTTAAGGGGGGTCTCCGGCTTTGGCTACGAGCAGTACTTC.

CDR3 DNA: TGTGCCAGCAGCCTAACGGGCAGTAACTATGGCTACACCTTC. It yields the protein CASSLTGSNYGYTF. The rearrangement uses TRBV6-5 and TRBJ1-2; D gene ambiguous. The ends were cut back, 6 bases at V and 1 base at J, with 12 bases in the middle. Germline V CDR1 and CDR2: MNHEY, SVGAGI. There are 14 residues in the CDR3.

This chain joins TRBV7-8 and TRBJ1-2, with D possibly matching TRBD1 (6 bases). The germline CDR1 and CDR2 sequences are SGHVS and FQNEAQ. This CDR3 is 14 amino acids long. The V and J ends lost 5 bases and 0 bases respectively, with 10 bases between them. The CDR3 here is CASSGGTSNYGYTF. CDR3 DNA sequence: TGTGCCAGCAGCGGCGGGACATCTAACTATGGCTACACCTTC.